This T cell receptor beta chain was sequenced during a study of T cell repertoires in cytomegalovirus infection. Per the germline V gene, CDR1 is SGHRS and CDR2 is YFSETQ. The CDR3 has 15 residues. V was cut by 0 bases and J by 10 bases, with 14 bases left in between. TCRdb called the reads again in MiXCR, with one record for every CDR3 protein. This sample yields about 100,000 distinct CDR3 sequences, of which approximately 16% are seen a single time; 8% to 9.5% belongs to the top ten. This chain uses TRBV5-1 with TRBJ1-6; D is unresolved. Input material: PBMCs. This TCR was sampled from a human donor in good health (CMV status not recorded). Some clones in this sample may be carry-over from other donors' samples. The CDR3 spells CASSLEGIGGSPLHF. CDR3 nucleotide sequence: TGCGCCAGCAGCTTGGAAGGGATCGGTGGATCACCCCTCCACTTT.